This TCR beta chain was captured in a study of CXCR3-negative and CXCR3-positive naive CD8 T cells. The germline CDR1 and CDR2 sequences are SQVTM and ANQGSEA. CDR3 size: 15 residues. Each TRB cDNA library was prepared by 5' RACE (with UMI labels). For each CDR3 protein, TCRdb gives one entry from its re-call of the 5' RACE reads, without DNA. Seen in this sample are about 7,000 distinct CDR3 sequences; the ten most common clones hold roughly 2%. Study findings and constraints: The TRB CDR3s that CXCR3-positive naive cells carried were more hydrophobic than those of CXCR3-negative naive cells. Naive subsets displayed similar surface CD5, and TCR strength was inferred from TRB CDR3 properties.

To note about this clonotype: The antigen is unknown.

Sequencing input: naive CXCR3+ CD8+ T cells from blood. Documented subset: CD45RO-CCR7+CD27+CD95- naive CD8+ T cells expressing CXCR3 (TNR3+). The chain employs TRBV29-1 and TRBJ2-3; TCRdb's D gene call, TRBD2, goes unchecked for lack of DNA. The TCR sequence derives from a human donor in good health. Some clones in this sample may be carry-over from other donors' samples. CDR3 residues: CSVTLTSGITDTQYF.